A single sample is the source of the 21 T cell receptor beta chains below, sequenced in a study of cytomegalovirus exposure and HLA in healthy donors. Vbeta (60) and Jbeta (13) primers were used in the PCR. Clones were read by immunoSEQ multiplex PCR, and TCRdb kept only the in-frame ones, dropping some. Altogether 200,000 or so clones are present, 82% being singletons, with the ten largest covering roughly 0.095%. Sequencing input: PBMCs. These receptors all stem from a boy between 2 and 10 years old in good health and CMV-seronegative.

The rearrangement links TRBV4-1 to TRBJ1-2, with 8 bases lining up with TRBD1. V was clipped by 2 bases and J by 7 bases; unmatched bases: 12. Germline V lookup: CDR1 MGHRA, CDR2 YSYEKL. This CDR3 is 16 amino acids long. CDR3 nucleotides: TGCGCCAGCAGCCAAACCCACTTTGACAGGGGTACTGGCTACACCTTC. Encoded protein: CASSQTHFDRGTGYTF.

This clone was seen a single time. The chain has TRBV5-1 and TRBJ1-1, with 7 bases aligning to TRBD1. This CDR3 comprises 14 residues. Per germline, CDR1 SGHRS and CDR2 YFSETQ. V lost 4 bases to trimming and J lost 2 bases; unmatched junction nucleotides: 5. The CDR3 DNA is TGCGCCAGCAGCGCCCGACAGGGAAACACTGAAGCTTTCTTT. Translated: CASSARQGNTEAFF.

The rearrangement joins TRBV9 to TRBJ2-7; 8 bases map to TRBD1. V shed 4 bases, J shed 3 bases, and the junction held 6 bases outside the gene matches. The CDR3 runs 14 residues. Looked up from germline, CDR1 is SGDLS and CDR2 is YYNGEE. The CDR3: CASSLTGEHYEQYF. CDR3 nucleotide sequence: TGTGCCAGCAGCCTGACAGGGGAACACTACGAGCAGTACTTC.

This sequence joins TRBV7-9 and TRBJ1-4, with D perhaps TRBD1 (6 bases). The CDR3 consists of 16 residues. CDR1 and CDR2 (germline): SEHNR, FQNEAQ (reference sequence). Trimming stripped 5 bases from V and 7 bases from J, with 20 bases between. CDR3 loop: CASSQGSTGIPEKLFF. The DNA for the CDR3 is TGTGCCAGCAGCCAGGGAAGCACAGGGATACCTGAAAAACTGTTTTTT. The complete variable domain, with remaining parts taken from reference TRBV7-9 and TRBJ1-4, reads DTGVSQNPRHKITKRGQNVTFRCDPISEHNRLYWYRQTLGQGPEFLTYFQNEAQLEKSRLLSDRFSAERPKGSFSTLEIQRTEQGDSAMYLCASSQGSTGIPEKLFFGSGTQLSVL.

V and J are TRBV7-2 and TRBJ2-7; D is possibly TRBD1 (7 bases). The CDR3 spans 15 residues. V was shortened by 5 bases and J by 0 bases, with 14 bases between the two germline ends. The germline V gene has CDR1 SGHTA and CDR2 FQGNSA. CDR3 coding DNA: TGTGCCAGCAGCCCCTGGGGGGACAGCTCCTACGAGCAGTACTTC. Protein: CASSPWGDSSYEQYF.

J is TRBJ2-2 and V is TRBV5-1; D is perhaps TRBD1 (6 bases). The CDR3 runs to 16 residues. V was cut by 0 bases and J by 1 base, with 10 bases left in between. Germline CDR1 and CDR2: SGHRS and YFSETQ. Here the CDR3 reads CASSLAQQGNTGELFF. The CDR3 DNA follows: TGCGCCAGCAGCTTGGCCCAACAGGGGAACACCGGGGAGCTGTTTTTT.

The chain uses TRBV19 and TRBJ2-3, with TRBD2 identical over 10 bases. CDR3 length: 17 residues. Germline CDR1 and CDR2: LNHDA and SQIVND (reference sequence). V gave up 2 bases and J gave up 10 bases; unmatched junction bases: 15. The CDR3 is CASSILGPSGGASAQYF. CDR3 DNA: TGTGCCAGTAGTATATTAGGGCCTAGCGGGGGCGCGTCGGCGCAGTATTTT.

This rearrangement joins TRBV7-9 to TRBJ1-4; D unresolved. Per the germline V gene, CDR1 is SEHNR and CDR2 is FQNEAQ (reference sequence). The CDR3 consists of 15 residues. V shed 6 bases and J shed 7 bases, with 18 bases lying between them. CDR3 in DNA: TGTGCCAGCAGTGAGACGTTGGGTAGAGGTGAAAAACTGTTTTTT. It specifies CASSETLGRGEKLFF. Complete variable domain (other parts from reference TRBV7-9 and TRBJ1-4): DTGVSQNPRHKITKRGQNVTFRCDPISEHNRLYWYRQTLGQGPEFLTYFQNEAQLEKSRLLSDRFSAERPKGSFSTLEIQRTEQGDSAMYLCASSETLGRGEKLFFGSGTQLSVL.

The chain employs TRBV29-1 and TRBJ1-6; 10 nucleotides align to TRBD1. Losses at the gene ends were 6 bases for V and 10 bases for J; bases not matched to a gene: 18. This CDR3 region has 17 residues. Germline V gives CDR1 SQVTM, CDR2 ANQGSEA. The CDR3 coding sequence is TGCAGCGTCCCTGGTGACAGGGGGCGTCCCCTGGAGTCACCCCTCCACTTT. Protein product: CSVPGDRGRPLESPLHF.

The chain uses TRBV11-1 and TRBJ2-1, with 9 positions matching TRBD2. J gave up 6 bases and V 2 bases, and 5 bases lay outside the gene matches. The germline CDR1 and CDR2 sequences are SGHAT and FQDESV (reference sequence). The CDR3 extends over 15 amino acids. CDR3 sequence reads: CASSLLRGGLNEQFF. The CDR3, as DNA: TGTGCCAGCAGCTTATTGCGGGGGGGCCTCAATGAGCAGTTCTTC.

The CDR3 loop reads CASSAGYEQYF. The DNA of the CDR3 is TGCGCCAGCTCAGCCGGGTACGAGCAGTACTTC. The chain recombines TRBV10-2 with TRBJ2-7; D is unresolved. Germline-derived CDR1 and CDR2 are WSHSY and SAAADI. V dropped 8 bases and J dropped 4 bases, with 9 bases sitting between them. The CDR3 consists of 11 residues.

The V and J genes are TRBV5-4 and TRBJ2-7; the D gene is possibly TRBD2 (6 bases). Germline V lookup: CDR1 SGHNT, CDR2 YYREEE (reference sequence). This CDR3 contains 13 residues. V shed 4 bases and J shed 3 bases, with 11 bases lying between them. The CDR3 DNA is TGTGCCAGCAGCCGGGACTCGCTCTACGAGCAGTACTTC. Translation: CASSRDSLYEQYF. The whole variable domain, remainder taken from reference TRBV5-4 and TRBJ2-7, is ETGVTQSPTHLIKTRGQQVTLRCSSQSGHNTVSWYQQALGQGPQFIFQYYREEENGRGNFPPRFSGLQFPNYSSELNVNALELDDSALYLCASSRDSLYEQYFGPGTRLTVT.

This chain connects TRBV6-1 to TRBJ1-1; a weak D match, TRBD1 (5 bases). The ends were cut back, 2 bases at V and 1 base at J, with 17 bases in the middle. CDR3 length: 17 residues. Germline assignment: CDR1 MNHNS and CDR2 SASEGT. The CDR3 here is CASSEYVPARANTEAFF. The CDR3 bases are TGTGCCAGCAGTGAATATGTCCCCGCCAGGGCGAACACTGAAGCTTTCTTT.

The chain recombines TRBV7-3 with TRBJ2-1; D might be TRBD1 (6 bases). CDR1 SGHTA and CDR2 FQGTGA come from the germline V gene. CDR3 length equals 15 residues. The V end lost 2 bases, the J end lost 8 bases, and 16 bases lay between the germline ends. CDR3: CASSLGGGGIDEQFF. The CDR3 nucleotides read TGTGCCAGCAGCTTAGGGGGCGGTGGCATCGATGAGCAGTTCTTC.

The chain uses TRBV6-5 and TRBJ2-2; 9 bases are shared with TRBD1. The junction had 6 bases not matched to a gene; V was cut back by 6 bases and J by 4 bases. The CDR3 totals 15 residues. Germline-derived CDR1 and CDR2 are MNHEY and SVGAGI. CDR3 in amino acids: CASRAQGARTGELFF. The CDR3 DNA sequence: TGTGCCAGCAGGGCACAGGGGGCGCGCACCGGGGAGCTGTTTTTT.

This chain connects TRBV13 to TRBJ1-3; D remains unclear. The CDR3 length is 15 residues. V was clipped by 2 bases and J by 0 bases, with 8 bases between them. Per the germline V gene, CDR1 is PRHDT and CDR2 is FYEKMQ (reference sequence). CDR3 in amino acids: CASSLTRHSGNTIYF. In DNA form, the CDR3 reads TGTGCCAGCAGCTTAACTCGTCACTCTGGAAACACCATATATTTT.

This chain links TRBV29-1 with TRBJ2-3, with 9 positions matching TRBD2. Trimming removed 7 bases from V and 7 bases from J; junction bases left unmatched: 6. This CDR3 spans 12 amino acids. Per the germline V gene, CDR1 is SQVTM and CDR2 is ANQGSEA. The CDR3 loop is CSARGGGNTQYF. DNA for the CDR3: TGCAGCGCTCGCGGGGGGGGAAATACGCAGTATTTT.

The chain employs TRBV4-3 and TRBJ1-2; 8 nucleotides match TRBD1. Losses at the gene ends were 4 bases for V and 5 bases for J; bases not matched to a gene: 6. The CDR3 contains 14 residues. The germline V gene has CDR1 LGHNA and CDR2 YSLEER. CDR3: CASSLDQGAYGYTF. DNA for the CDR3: TGCGCCAGCAGCCTCGACCAGGGGGCGTATGGCTACACCTTC.

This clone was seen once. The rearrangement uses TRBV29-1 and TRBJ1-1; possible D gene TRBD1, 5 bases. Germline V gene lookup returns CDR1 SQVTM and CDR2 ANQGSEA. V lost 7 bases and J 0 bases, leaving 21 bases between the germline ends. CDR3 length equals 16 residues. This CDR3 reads CSAYDSYKYMNTEAFF. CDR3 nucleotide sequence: TGCAGCGCCTACGACAGCTATAAGTACATGAACACTGAAGCTTTCTTT.

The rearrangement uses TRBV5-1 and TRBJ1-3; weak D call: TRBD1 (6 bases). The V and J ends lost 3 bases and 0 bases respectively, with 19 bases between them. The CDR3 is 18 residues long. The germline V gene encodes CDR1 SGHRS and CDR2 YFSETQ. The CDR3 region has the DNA TGCGCCAGCAGCTCTTTCCCCCGGACAGCTTTCTCTGGAAACACCATATATTTT. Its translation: CASSSFPRTAFSGNTIYF.

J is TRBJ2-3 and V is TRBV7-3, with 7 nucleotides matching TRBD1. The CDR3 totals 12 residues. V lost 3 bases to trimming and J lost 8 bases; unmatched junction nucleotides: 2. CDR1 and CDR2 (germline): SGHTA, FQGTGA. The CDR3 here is CASSFSGGTQYF. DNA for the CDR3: TGTGCCAGCAGCTTCTCAGGGGGTACGCAGTATTTT.